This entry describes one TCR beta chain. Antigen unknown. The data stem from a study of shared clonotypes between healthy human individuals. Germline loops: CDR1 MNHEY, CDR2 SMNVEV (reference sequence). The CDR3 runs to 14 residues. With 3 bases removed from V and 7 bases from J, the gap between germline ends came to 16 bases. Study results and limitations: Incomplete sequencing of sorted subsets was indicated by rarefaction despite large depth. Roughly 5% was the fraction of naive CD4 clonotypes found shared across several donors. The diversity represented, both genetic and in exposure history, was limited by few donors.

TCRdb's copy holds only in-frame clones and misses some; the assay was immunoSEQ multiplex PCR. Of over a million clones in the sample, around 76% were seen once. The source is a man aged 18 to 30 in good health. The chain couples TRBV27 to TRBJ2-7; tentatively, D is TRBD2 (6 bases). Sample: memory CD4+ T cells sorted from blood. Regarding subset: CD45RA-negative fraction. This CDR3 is CASSFREPSAEQYF. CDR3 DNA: TGTGCCAGCAGTTTCCGGGAGCCTTCAGCGGAGCAGTACTTC.